These 10 T cell receptor beta chains were sequenced from one sample in a study of cytomegalovirus exposure and HLA in healthy donors. PCR employed 60 Vbeta and 13 Jbeta primers. Generated by immunoSEQ multiplex PCR, the TCRdb table keeps only in-frame clones and is missing some. Among 85,000 to 120,000 clones listed, about 62% were seen once. Sequenced sample: PBMCs. These receptors all come from a human donor in good health.

This chain uses TRBV10-3 with TRBJ2-5; TRBD2 agrees at 7 bases. Matching the DNA end better, TRBJ2-7 makes the J call doubtful. The germline V gene has CDR1 ENHRY and CDR2 SYGVKD. This CDR3 spans 15 amino acids. Here the CDR3 reads CAISLPGGSGYEQYF. CDR3 sequence (DNA): TGTGCCATCAGTCTCCCGGGGGGATCGGGCTACGAGCAGTACTTC.

This clone has a handful of counts. The chain uses TRBV18 and TRBJ2-7; TRBD1 might be the D (5 bases). This CDR3 comprises 16 residues. V was cut by 0 bases and J by 5 bases, with 17 bases left in between. CDR1 KGHSH and CDR2 LQKENI come from the germline V gene. The chain's CDR3 is CASSPPVVAEGDEQYF. The DNA for the CDR3 is TGTGCCAGCTCACCACCGGTCGTTGCGGAAGGGGACGAGCAGTACTTC.

The V and J genes are TRBV7-9 and TRBJ2-1, with 7 bases lining up with TRBD1. The CDR3 has 14 residues. The germline gives CDR1 SEHNR, CDR2 FQNEAQ (reference sequence). With 1 base clipped from V and 7 bases from J, the junction kept 4 bases outside the gene matches. The CDR3 region is CASSLGQGWNEQFF. CDR3 coding DNA: TGTGCCAGCAGCTTAGGACAGGGTTGGAATGAGCAGTTCTTC.

The chain links TRBV6-6 to TRBJ1-5; the match to TRBD1 covers 7 bases. The trim removed 7 bases at V and 6 bases at J, leaving 6 bases unmatched. The CDR3 sequence is 13 residues long. Germline V lookup: CDR1 MNHNY, CDR2 SVGAGI (reference sequence). CDR3 DNA sequence: TGTGCCAGCATAGGACAGGTCGGTCAGCCCCAGCATTTT. It is translated as CASIGQVGQPQHF.

V usage is TRBV7-8 and J usage is TRBJ1-1, with no clear D. Between the trimmed V and J ends, which lost 5 bases and 3 bases, there was a span of 19 bases. The CDR3 is made up of 16 amino acids. Germline loops: CDR1 SGHVS, CDR2 FQNEAQ. CDR3 coding DNA: TGTGCCAGCAGCCCGTATTCTGGTACGGTGGACACTGAAGCTTTCTTT. Amino acid sequence: CASSPYSGTVDTEAFF.

The gene calls are TRBV27 and TRBJ2-2, with TRBD2 identical over 12 bases. Germline V CDR1 and CDR2: MNHEY, SMNVEV (reference sequence). V was clipped by 0 bases and J by 0 bases; unmatched bases: 11. This CDR3 region has 21 residues. CDR3 in DNA: TGTGCCAGCAGTTTATCACCCATCTGGACTAGCGGGGATTCGAACACCGGGGAGCTGTTTTTT. Amino acids: CASSLSPIWTSGDSNTGELFF.

The chain recombines TRBV30 with TRBJ1-3, with TRBD1 matching 11 bases. Germline-derived CDR1 and CDR2 are GTSNPN and SVGIG (reference sequence). This CDR3 region has 19 residues. Trimming took 5 bases from V and 0 from J; bases not matched to a gene: 15. For the CDR3, the DNA is TGTGCCTGGGGGACGGGACAGGGGGTATCTTTGGCCTCTGGAAACACCATATATTTT. Translation gives CAWGTGQGVSLASGNTIYF. Full variable domain (outside the CDR3, taken from reference TRBV30 and TRBJ1-3): SQTIHQWPATLVQPVGSPLSLECTVEGTSNPNLYWYRQAAGRGLQLLFYSVGIGQISSEVPQNLSASRPQDRQFILSSKKLLLSDSGFYLCAWGTGQGVSLASGNTIYFGEGSWLTVV.

V and J are TRBV28 and TRBJ2-1, with D unresolved. The germline V gene encodes CDR1 MDHEN and CDR2 SYDVKM. CDR3 length equals 12 residues. V lost 5 bases and J 6 bases, leaving 8 bases between the germline ends. The CDR3 DNA follows: TGTGCCAGCAGTACTCTTTTCAATGAGCAGTTCTTC. As protein: CASSTLFNEQFF.

This clone was counted between two and nine times. The gene calls are TRBV25-1 and TRBJ2-1; TRBD2 agrees at 12 bases. The CDR3 extends over 16 amino acids. The ends lost 7 bases at V and 4 bases at J; junction bases unmatched: 8. CDR1 MGHDK and CDR2 SYGVNS come from the germline V gene. CDR3 nucleotides: TGTGCCAGCACGGGGGGGACTAGCGGGTTTTACAATGAGCAGTTCTTC. Translated, it gives CASTGGTSGFYNEQFF.

This clone was seen a handful of times. The V call is TRBV27, the J call TRBJ2-7, with 7 bases that match TRBD2. This CDR3 contains 15 residues. Germline CDR1 MNHEY, CDR2 SMNVEV (reference sequence). J lost 5 bases, V lost 4 bases, and 11 bases had no gene match. CDR3 sequence (DNA): TGTGCCAGCAGTTCTCCCGGGGGAGGGCCCCACGAGCAGTACTTC. The encoded protein is CASSSPGGGPHEQYF.